A single TCR beta chain is shown here with its context. Its target antigen remains unknown. No much larger clone is present one base from it, and per-base qualities are unavailable. This entry belongs to a study of blood T cell repertoires in COVID-19 (dated by TCRdb to the early 2020s). Background for the entire study: The collaborator samples originated in the United States, Italy and Spain and spanned the acute and convalescent phases of COVID-19. The material from the prospective study consisted of cDNA or gDNA derived from T cells, B-cell-depleted T cells, or PBMCs. The samples were drawn from two sources: the first 160 participants of the ongoing ImmuneRACE study, and some 1,300 subjects contributed by 6 global collaborators. Sample metadata almost always included a de-identified subject ID, COVID-19 status, age in years and sex. Subjects who had been exposed to COVID-19, were actively infected with it, or had recovered from it provided the deeply sampled blood TCRbeta repertoires that made up the dataset. A freely available public database, intended as a resource for researchers studying the immune response to SARS-CoV-2, is where the repertoires were released. Where HLA class I and class II types were available, the types were taken from metadata supplied by the sample provider, not from assay-based typing.

The germline V gene provides CDR1 SGHVS and CDR2 FQNEAQ. V is pared back by 5 bases and J by 6 bases, with 8 bases lying between the germline termini. From the cysteine through the phenylalanine, the CDR3 covers 12 amino acids. The only DNA kept is the CDR3, 36 bases in frame from the first base. Collaborating institutions collected whole blood in K2EDTA tubes following their own protocols. For TCRbeta analysis, collaborators shipped samples as frozen whole blood, isolated PBMCs, or DNA extracted from either of those sample types. The study at large found these results: How much clinical and demographic metadata was included differed by source and by participant, and the metadata was provided uncurated.

TCRbeta CDR3 regions were amplified from genomic DNA using the immunoSEQ Assay, a bias-controlled multiplex PCR. Processing in the source paper ran as follows. Within the assay, amplification of reference gene primers was used to estimate how many nucleated cells each sample contained. Sequence reads were collapsed and filtered to measure the absolute abundance of every unique TCRbeta CDR3 rearrangement. For each sample, productive Simpson clonality was calculated by taking the square root of Simpson's diversity index across productive rearrangements. The table comes from immuneACCESS by way of TCRdb, which keeps in-frame sequences with V and J called. Part of the clones is missing from these tables; in studies checked, under half for an unresolved V gene and the rest for unknown reasons. V and J calls and clone size are those listed in that table; D and trimming were worked out from the DNA. A total of 200,000 to 250,000 clones appear in this sample, almost 90% of them only once. The ten largest clones capture about 2.5% of the sample.

The sequence came from a woman aged 55-69 years with acute or convalescent COVID-19. The material sequenced was peripheral blood. The chain couples TRBV7-8 to TRBJ1-5; the D region possibly corresponds to TRBD1 (5 bases align). DNA sequence: TGTGCCAGCAGCCTCGGGGGTCAGCCCCAGCATTTT. This encodes CASSLGGQPQHF.